The sequence of this T cell receptor (beta chain) was determined in a study of cytomegalovirus exposure and HLA in healthy donors. On this clone itself: As yet, its antigen is unknown.

Method: immunoSEQ multiplex PCR; TCRdb's copy keeps in-frame clones and lacks some. The sample includes hundreds of thousands of clones, roughly 91% seen only once; the top ten take 2%. The V and J ends lost 2 bases and 2 bases respectively, with 10 bases between them. Looked up from germline, CDR1 is SQVTM and CDR2 is ANQGSEA. This CDR3 has 14 amino acids. Whole-study results and caveats: The investigators catalogued some 160 TCR beta chains as cytomegalovirus-associated. The finding came from a later analysis; first-cohort TCR clusters tended to co-occur in the roughly 120 validation repertoires. CMV antigen specificity of a few CMV-associated chains was confirmed in vitro.

Sample: PBMCs. This receptor was identified in a woman between 18 and 29 years old in good health and CMV-seropositive. The genes are TRBV29-1 and TRBJ2-1; TRBD1 might be the D (5 bases). CDR3 amino acids: CSVEKGAAYNEQFF. DNA for the CDR3: TGCAGCGTTGAAAAAGGGGCTGCCTACAATGAGCAGTTCTTC.